The 25 T cell receptor beta chains reported below all come from one sample, sequenced in a study of vaccination effects on CD4 cells after COVID-19. Before sequencing, viral peptide pools were used by the ViraFEST assay to expand antigen-specific CD4+ T cells. Scientists isolated CD4+ T cells after a roughly nine-day culture period ended. Either the BNT162b2 or mRNA-1273 vaccine was given to participants in two doses. Profiled with immunoSEQ multiplex PCR; TCRdb holds only in-frame clones, not every one. The sample has about 24,000 clones; about 70% are singletons. For these receptors, no antigen is known. The source was CD4+ T cells from PBMCs cultured with SARS-CoV-2 spike peptides, collected after COVID-19 vaccination. The source is a human donor who received a COVID-19 vaccine.

The CDR3 spells CASATGTGGRGSGNTIYF. The DNA for the CDR3 is TGTGCCAGCGCCACCGGGACAGGGGGCCGGGGCTCTGGAAACACCATATATTTT. The chain has TRBV13 and TRBJ1-3, with 12 bases lining up with TRBD1. The ends lost 8 bases at V and 0 bases at J; junction bases unmatched: 11. The CDR3 totals 18 residues. Looked up from germline, CDR1 is PRHDT and CDR2 is FYEKMQ (reference sequence).

The rearrangement joins TRBV15 to TRBJ1-5; weak D call: TRBD1 (5 bases). Trimming cost V 4 bases and J 0 bases, with 19 bases left between them. Germline V lookup: CDR1 LNHNV, CDR2 YYDKDF (reference sequence). The CDR3 is 18 residues long. CDR3 region: CATSTQYGGMYSNQPQHF. DNA of the CDR3: TGTGCCACCAGCACTCAGTATGGGGGGATGTATAGCAATCAGCCCCAGCATTTT.

V is TRBV25-1 and J is TRBJ2-2; D uncertain. Germline CDR1 reads MGHDK; CDR2 reads SYGVNS. V was pared by 4 bases and J by 3 bases, with 9 bases between. The CDR3 length is 14 residues. The CDR3 protein is CASSGAEDTGELFF. As DNA, the CDR3 is TGTGCCAGCAGTGGGGCAGAGGACACCGGGGAGCTGTTTTTT.

The J gene is TRBJ1-2, the V gene TRBV27, with TRBD1 matching 7 bases. The CDR3 is 12 amino acids. The germline V gene has CDR1 MNHEY and CDR2 SMNVEV (reference sequence). Trimming cost V 10 bases and J 2 bases; bases outside gene matches: 4. CDR3 nucleotides: TGTGCCACCAAGACAGGGAACTATGGCTACACCTTC. Its translation is CATKTGNYGYTF.

The rearrangement uses TRBV7-6 and TRBJ2-1; D is ambiguous. The V end lost 1 base, the J end lost 3 bases, and 10 bases lay between the germline ends. The CDR3 is made up of 15 amino acids. The V gene's germline CDR1 is SGHVS and CDR2 FNYEAQ. The CDR3 bases are TGTGCCAGCAGCTTAGTCTTGGAGAGCTACAATGAGCAGTTCTTC. Translating gives CASSLVLESYNEQFF.

The chain employs TRBV28 and TRBJ1-1; TRBD1 aligns across 10 bases. This CDR3 region has 15 residues. After removal of 2 bases from V and 5 bases from J, the junction contained 5 bases not matched to a gene. Germline CDR1 is MDHEN and CDR2 is SYDVKM. The CDR3 DNA reads TGTGCCAGCAGTTTACCGGGACAGGGGCGTACTGAAGCTTTCTTT. It yields the protein CASSLPGQGRTEAFF. The complete variable domain, with remaining parts taken from reference TRBV28 and TRBJ1-1, reads DVKVTQSSRYLVKRTGEKVFLECVQDMDHENMFWYRQDPGLGLRLIYFSYDVKMKEKGDIPEGYSVSREKKERFSLILESASTNQTSMYLCASSLPGQGRTEAFFGQGTRLTVV.

The V gene is TRBV5-8, the J gene TRBJ1-1; no reliable D call. The CDR3 has 12 amino acids. Germline CDR1 reads SGHTS; CDR2 reads YDEGEE. V lost 3 bases and J 6 bases, leaving 9 bases between the germline ends. Here the CDR3 reads CASSSDAAEAFF. CDR3 nucleotides: TGTGCCAGCAGCTCCGACGCCGCTGAAGCTTTCTTT.

This clone was counted a single time. The V and J genes are TRBV7-8 and TRBJ1-6; TRBD1 is a possible D gene (6 bases). The V end lost 0 bases, the J end lost 9 bases, and 18 bases lay between the germline ends. CDR1 and CDR2 from the germline V gene are SGHVS and FQNEAQ. The CDR3 is 17 amino acids. CDR3 region: CASSLAPGVIVASPLHF. The DNA of the CDR3 is TGTGCCAGCAGCTTAGCCCCAGGGGTTATCGTGGCTTCACCCCTCCACTTT.

V is TRBV5-1 and J is TRBJ2-3; unclear D gene. V lost 0 bases to trimming and J lost 3 bases, with 11 bases between them. The length of the CDR3 is 15 residues. Per germline, CDR1 SGHRS and CDR2 YFSETQ. In DNA form, the CDR3 reads TGCGCCAGCAGCTTGGGATCAATTGGGACAGATACGCAGTATTTT. Amino acid sequence: CASSLGSIGTDTQYF.

This chain connects TRBV6-4 to TRBJ2-6; D could derive from TRBD1 or TRBD2 (5 bases each). Trimming stripped 0 bases from V and 0 bases from J, with 6 bases between. Germline CDR1 MRHNA, CDR2 SNTAGT. This CDR3 contains 16 residues. CDR3 in amino acids: CASSDSGVSGANVLTF. CDR3 in DNA: TGTGCCAGCAGTGACTCGGGGGTCTCTGGGGCCAACGTCCTGACTTTC.

V and J are TRBV7-9 and TRBJ2-1; 8 nucleotides align to TRBD1. Losses at the gene ends were 5 bases for V and 0 bases for J; bases not matched to a gene: 6. Germline V CDR1 and CDR2: SEHNR, FQNEAQ (reference sequence). The CDR3 is 16 amino acids. CDR3 nucleotide sequence: TGTGCCAGCAGCCTAGGGGACAGGACCTCCTACAATGAGCAGTTCTTC. Translation: CASSLGDRTSYNEQFF. Full variable domain (outside the CDR3, taken from reference TRBV7-9 and TRBJ2-1): DTGVSQNPRHKITKRGQNVTFRCDPISEHNRLYWYRQTLGQGPEFLTYFQNEAQLEKSRLLSDRFSAERPKGSFSTLEIQRTEQGDSAMYLCASSLGDRTSYNEQFFGPGTRLTVL.

The J gene is TRBJ1-6, the V gene TRBV20-1; 7 bases line up with TRBD1. Per germline, CDR1 DFQATT and CDR2 SNEGSKA (reference sequence). V was pared by 3 bases and J by 0 bases, with 11 bases of the junction left unmatched. The CDR3 has 18 residues. The CDR3 DNA reads as TGCAGTGCTAGTCCGGGACAGATTCTGAGCTCCTATAATTCACCCCTCCACTTT. Translation gives CSASPGQILSSYNSPLHF.

The rearrangement links TRBV30 to TRBJ1-5; D ambiguous. This CDR3 spans 13 amino acids. The V and J ends lost 3 bases and 0 bases respectively, with 6 bases between them. Per germline, CDR1 GTSNPN and CDR2 SVGIG (reference sequence). In DNA form, the CDR3 reads TGTGCCTGGAGAGGGAATAGCAATCAGCCCCAGCATTTT. Protein sequence: CAWRGNSNQPQHF.

The chain has TRBV18 and TRBJ2-3; D is uncertain. Trimming stripped 1 base from V and 6 bases from J, with 8 bases between. The CDR3 is 13 amino acids. Germline loops: CDR1 KGHSH, CDR2 LQKENI. The DNA of the CDR3 is TGTGCCAGCTCACCACAGACTCTCGATACGCAGTATTTT. The encoded protein is CASSPQTLDTQYF.

In its sample, this clone ranks as medium-sized. The V gene is TRBV7-9, the J gene TRBJ1-2; TRBD1 agrees at 9 bases. This CDR3 has 15 amino acids. The trim removed 5 bases at V and 4 bases at J, leaving 8 bases unmatched. The germline V gene has CDR1 SEHNR and CDR2 FQNEAQ (reference sequence). This CDR3 is CASSRSPGQGYGYTF. The CDR3 DNA reads as TGTGCCAGCAGCAGGAGCCCGGGACAGGGCTATGGCTACACCTTC.

The chain uses TRBV5-1 and TRBJ2-3; D is ambiguous. Germline CDR1 reads SGHRS; CDR2 reads YFSETQ. The V end was cut by 4 bases, the J end by 0 bases, with 12 bases between. The CDR3 runs 15 residues. CDR3: CASSLLPSSTDTQYF. The CDR3 region has the DNA TGCGCCAGCAGCCTACTACCCTCTAGCACAGATACGCAGTATTTT.

The chain carries TRBV2 and TRBJ2-1, with a possible D match to TRBD1 (6 bases). The CDR3 contains 14 residues. V lost 3 bases and J 6 bases, leaving 12 bases between the germline ends. CDR1 is SNHLY and CDR2 is FYNNEI in the germline V gene. The CDR3 loop reads CASSEQGPVNEQFF. Written as DNA, the CDR3 is TGTGCCAGCAGTGAGCAGGGGCCAGTCAATGAGCAGTTCTTC.

The V gene is TRBV21-1, the J gene TRBJ1-3; the D call TRBD1 from the table was never checked on the DNA. TRBV21-1 is assigned pseudogene status. This CDR3 spans 16 amino acids. CDR3 amino acids: CASSKWSRGSGNTIYF. DNA of the CDR3: TGTGCCAGCAGCAAATGGAGTAGGGGCTCTGGAAACACCATATATTTT.

The J gene is TRBJ2-2, the V gene TRBV5-1; D is undetermined. Germline V gene sequence: CDR1 SGHRS, CDR2 YFSETQ. The CDR3 loop spans 14 amino acids. V was clipped by 6 bases and J by 0 bases, with 9 bases between them. CDR3 amino acids: CASKTGPNTGELFF. The CDR3 coding sequence is TGCGCCAGCAAGACCGGGCCGAACACCGGGGAGCTGTTTTTT.

This rearrangement joins TRBV6-4 to TRBJ2-1; 9 bases map to TRBD1. Germline CDR1 and CDR2: MRHNA and SNTAGT. V dropped 5 bases and J dropped 8; count of bases not matched to a gene: 4. The CDR3 is made up of 13 amino acids. CDR3 nucleotides: TGTGCCAGCAGTTTTACAGGGGGCTATGAGCAGTTCTTC. This codes for CASSFTGGYEQFF.

The V and J genes are TRBV2 and TRBJ2-4; 7 bases line up with TRBD1. The CDR3 runs to 17 residues. Germline CDR1 and CDR2: SNHLY and FYNNEI. J was trimmed by 0 bases and V by 6 bases; bases with no gene match: 11. The CDR3 DNA reads as TGTGCCAGCAGCGCCTCCGGGACAGAATTAGCCAAAAACATTCAGTACTTC. Translating gives CASSASGTELAKNIQYF.

The chain couples TRBV6-1 to TRBJ2-7; 7 nucleotides line up with TRBD1. V lost 3 bases, J lost 10 bases, and 9 bases stayed unmatched. Germline V lookup: CDR1 MNHNS, CDR2 SASEGT. This CDR3 has 13 amino acids. The CDR3 reads CASSDGTAGGQYF. CDR3 in DNA: TGTGCCAGCAGTGATGGGACAGCTGGGGGACAGTACTTC.

The gene calls are TRBV27 and TRBJ1-5; D is ambiguous. The CDR3 extends over 16 amino acids. V lost 5 bases and J lost 0, with 14 bases in between. Looked up from germline, CDR1 is MNHEY and CDR2 is SMNVEV (reference sequence). The CDR3 loop is CASSPVVWGSNQPQHF. DNA for the CDR3: TGTGCCAGCAGTCCGGTGGTATGGGGTAGCAATCAGCCCCAGCATTTT.

In this sample, this clone turned up a few times. The chain has TRBV9 and TRBJ1-1; D call uncertain. The germline V gene has CDR1 SGDLS and CDR2 YYNGEE. This CDR3 spans 15 amino acids. Between the trimmed V and J ends, which lost 0 bases and 4 bases, there was a span of 13 bases. The chain's CDR3 is CASSVVDLGGTEAFF. CDR3 DNA sequence: TGTGCCAGCAGCGTAGTGGACCTTGGAGGCACTGAAGCTTTCTTT.

The gene calls are TRBV12-3 or TRBV12-4 and TRBJ1-2; TRBD1 might be the D (6 bases). The CDR3 contains 13 residues. V was shortened by 4 bases and J by 4 bases, with 10 bases between the two germline ends. CDR3 amino acids: CASSSGETYGYTF. CDR3 nucleotides: TGTGCCAGCAGTTCAGGGGAGACCTATGGCTACACCTTC.